The 17 T cell receptor beta chains below all came from one sample that was sequenced in a study of radiotherapy plus CTLA-4 blockade in lung cancer. Sequenced by immunoSEQ multiplex PCR; TCRdb stores in-frame clones only, minus some. The table records around 70,000 clones, approximately 80% of them present only once. The sequences come from peripheral blood, collected from a patient treated with radiotherapy plus ipilimumab. These receptors all stem from a human donor with non-small cell lung cancer who had a partial response to radiotherapy plus ipilimumab.

The chain couples TRBV27 to TRBJ2-3, with TRBD2 matching 8 bases. J lost 3 bases, V lost 6 bases, and 8 bases had no gene match. The CDR3 extends over 15 amino acids. From germline, CDR1 is MNHEY and CDR2 SMNVEV (reference sequence). CDR3 residues: CASSTTLAGTDTQYF. For the CDR3, the DNA is TGTGCCAGCAGCACTACCCTAGCGGGTACAGATACGCAGTATTTT.

This chain connects TRBV7-3 to TRBJ1-1, with a possible D match to TRBD1 (6 bases). Germline CDR1 reads SGHTA; CDR2 reads FQGTGA. Trimming removed 5 bases at V and 2 bases at J, with 12 bases between. This CDR3 has 14 residues. CDR3 DNA sequence: TGTGCCAGCAGCCCAGGGGCAGCTAACACTGAAGCTTTCTTT. This translates into CASSPGAANTEAFF.

This chain uses TRBV7-8 with TRBJ1-1; D might be TRBD1 (5 bases). The germline gives CDR1 SGHVS, CDR2 FQNEAQ. V was trimmed by 5 bases and J by 4 bases, leaving 14 bases between them. This CDR3 is built from 14 residues. The CDR3 sequence: CASSTPRGVTEAFF. For the CDR3, the DNA is TGTGCCAGCAGCACCCCGCGGGGGGTCACTGAAGCTTTCTTT.

This chain links TRBV7-9 with TRBJ1-3, with 8 bases fitting TRBD1. The germline V gene encodes CDR1 SEHNR and CDR2 FQNEAQ (reference sequence). The CDR3 contains 14 residues. V lost 5 bases to trimming and J lost 1 base; unmatched junction nucleotides: 1. CDR3 in amino acids: CASSRDRSGNTIYF. Here the CDR3 DNA reads TGTGCCAGCAGCAGGGACAGGTCTGGAAACACCATATATTTT.

The chain combines TRBV12-5 with TRBJ2-2; 10 bases agree with TRBD2. CDR3 length: 14 residues. The V gene's germline CDR1 is LGHNT and CDR2 FRNRAP. The trim removed 6 bases at V and 6 bases at J, leaving 4 bases unmatched. DNA of the CDR3: TGTGCTAGTGGACTAGCGGGATTCTCCGGGGAGCTGTTTTTT. It encodes CASGLAGFSGELFF.

The J gene is TRBJ1-2, the V gene TRBV2; 9 nucleotides align to TRBD1. The CDR3 extends over 15 amino acids. Per germline, CDR1 SNHLY and CDR2 FYNNEI. With 0 bases clipped from V and 8 bases from J, the junction kept 7 bases outside the gene matches. CDR3 protein: CASSEAGRTGEGYTF. In DNA form, the CDR3 reads TGTGCCAGCAGTGAAGCGGGACGGACAGGGGAGGGCTACACCTTC.

The rearrangement joins TRBV27 to TRBJ2-6, with D uncertain. The CDR3 has 15 residues. Looked up from germline, CDR1 is MNHEY and CDR2 is SMNVEV (reference sequence). With 4 bases removed from V and 4 bases from J, the gap between germline ends came to 11 bases. CDR3 sequence reads: CASSSSEMGANVLTF. The CDR3 DNA follows: TGTGCCAGCAGTTCATCAGAGATGGGGGCCAACGTCCTGACTTTC.

The CDR3 DNA follows: TGTGCCAGCAGTTTATTTGGGGGGGGCGCTGATGAAGCTTTCTTT. It translates to CASSLFGGGADEAFF. The rearrangement joins TRBV28 to TRBJ1-1, with D perhaps TRBD1 (6 bases). The germline gives CDR1 MDHEN, CDR2 SYDVKM. V gave up 1 base and J gave up 7 bases, with 16 bases separating them. This CDR3 has 15 residues.

To note about this clone: An end of the junction differs from the germline gene, which may be a read error. The chain has TRBV23-1 and TRBJ2-3; 9 bases are a match to TRBD1. TRBV23-1 is an ORF; its function is uncertain. There are 18 residues in the CDR3. The CDR3 nucleotides read TGCGCCAGCAGTCAAGGGGGGACCGGGACAGGGAGCACAAATACGCAGTATTTT. It encodes CASSQGGTGTGSTNTQYF.

In nucleotides, the CDR3 is TGCGCCAGCAGCCAAGCCGTAACCTTCACACCAGATACGCAGTATTTT. Encoded protein: CASSQAVTFTPDTQYF. The chain is built from TRBV4-1 and TRBJ2-3; D unresolved. Between the trimmed V and J ends, which lost 1 base and 4 bases, there was a span of 15 bases. CDR3 length: 16 residues. Germline values: CDR1 MGHRA, CDR2 YSYEKL.

The chain is built from TRBV7-2 and TRBJ1-2; 8 bases line up with TRBD1. V gave up 0 bases and J gave up 3 bases; unmatched junction bases: 3. The germline V gene has CDR1 SGHTA and CDR2 FQGNSA. The CDR3 spans 15 residues. CDR3 coding DNA: TGTGCCAGCAGCTTAGCCCCAGGGGGCGACTATGGCTACACCTTC. This translates into CASSLAPGGDYGYTF.

The rearrangement links TRBV5-6 to TRBJ1-3; the D is unclear. The CDR3 totals 14 residues. Deletions cut 2 bases from V and 0 bases from J, with 6 bases between. Germline V gene sequence: CDR1 SGHDT, CDR2 YYEEEE. CDR3 DNA: TGTGCCAGCAGCTTAAGCCTCTCTGGAAACACCATATATTTT. It yields the protein CASSLSLSGNTIYF.

V and J are TRBV9 and TRBJ2-3; the D gene is possibly TRBD2 (6 bases). The CDR3 extends over 15 amino acids. The germline V gene has CDR1 SGDLS and CDR2 YYNGEE. Trimming cost V 1 base and J 2 bases, with 11 bases left between them. DNA for the CDR3: TGTGCCAGCAGCGTACGCGGGATCACCACAGATACGCAGTATTTT. This codes for CASSVRGITTDTQYF.

CDR3 sequence: CASSAAPRGSNEKLFF. DNA for the CDR3: TGTGCCAGTAGCGCGGCCCCACGGGGATCTAATGAAAAACTGTTTTTT. The V call is TRBV19, the J call TRBJ1-4; D ambiguous. Per germline, CDR1 LNHDA and CDR2 SQIVND (reference sequence). Trimming removed 6 bases at V and 3 bases at J, with 17 bases between. The CDR3 runs 16 residues.

V usage is TRBV2 and J usage is TRBJ2-1, with 10 bases identical to TRBD1. J gave up 4 bases and V 10 bases, and 10 bases lay outside the gene matches. The CDR3 is made up of 15 amino acids. CDR1 is SNHLY and CDR2 is FYNNEI in the germline V gene. CDR3 in amino acids: CATKTGGAQYNEQFF. CDR3 sequence (DNA): TGTGCCACCAAGACAGGGGGCGCCCAGTACAATGAGCAGTTCTTC.

The chain links TRBV5-1 to TRBJ2-1; possible D gene TRBD2, 6 bases. V was pared by 4 bases and J by 0 bases, with 11 bases between. Looked up from germline, CDR1 is SGHRS and CDR2 is YFSETQ. This CDR3 spans 15 amino acids. The CDR3 spells CASSGSGSSYNEQFF. CDR3 in DNA: TGCGCCAGCAGCGGTAGCGGTTCCTCCTACAATGAGCAGTTCTTC.

V and J are TRBV27 and TRBJ2-2; D ambiguous. The CDR3 sequence is 13 residues long. The germline V and J ends were trimmed by 7 bases and 5 bases, with 11 bases remaining between them. CDR1 and CDR2 from the germline V gene are MNHEY and SMNVEV (reference sequence). CDR3 sequence (DNA): TGTGCCAGCACCGTTCGGGTTACCGGGGAGCTGTTTTTT. It is translated as CASTVRVTGELFF.